This TCR beta chain emerged from a study of blood T cell repertoires in COVID-19. Study-wide background: Spain, Italy and the United States supplied samples that represented acute and convalescent COVID-19. The analysed material was cDNA or gDNA that came from T cells, B-cell-depleted T cells, or PBMCs.

Original handling: Estimates of nucleated cell counts were drawn from the amplification of reference gene primers. Here immunoSEQ multiplex PCR was the method, and the copy in TCRdb shows in-frame clones only, minus some. The V and J calls and clone size were taken over from that table, and D and trimming were inferred from the DNA. This sample yields 120,000 or so clones, of which roughly 82% are seen a single time; approximately 15% belongs to the top ten. Germline loops: CDR1 MDHEN, CDR2 SYDVKM. V was trimmed by 8 bases and J by 0 bases, leaving 6 bases between them. The CDR3 covers 12 residues. The sequencing sample was made of peripheral blood. The TCR originated in a woman aged 60-70 years with acute or convalescent COVID-19. V is TRBV28 and J is TRBJ2-3; D unclear. In DNA, the CDR3 is TGTGCCAGCCGGGTAAGCACAGATACGCAGTATTTT. The encoded protein is CASRVSTDTQYF.